The source of this T cell receptor beta chain is a study of T cell repertoires in urothelial bladder cancer. For the study at large: A few lesions each were cT0, cTa, cT1, and cT2 or greater. Study-wide results and caveats: Median T cells were approximately 5,700 in carcinoma and approximately 25,000 in benign specimens. Infiltrating lymphocytes: median around 2% in carcinoma versus 9.5% to 15% in benign specimens. In carcinoma specimens, a single clone made up to about 17% of infiltrating lymphocytes.

Only in-frame clones appear in the TCRdb table, and some are missing; sequencing was by immunoSEQ multiplex PCR. This table holds almost 9,000 clones, roughly 63% found once. This clone was observed a handful of times. No antigen is known for it. CDR1 and CDR2 from the germline V gene are SGHVS and FQNEAQ. V was trimmed by 2 bases and J by 5 bases, leaving 7 bases between them. This CDR3 has 13 amino acids. The V and J genes are TRBV7-8 and TRBJ2-1; D is ambiguous. Sequencing was performed on tumor-infiltrating cells from bladder cancer. The origin of this receptor is a human donor with urothelial carcinoma. This chain's CDR3 is CASSLFPNNEQFF. CDR3 coding DNA: TGTGCCAGCAGCTTATTCCCCAACAATGAGCAGTTCTTC.